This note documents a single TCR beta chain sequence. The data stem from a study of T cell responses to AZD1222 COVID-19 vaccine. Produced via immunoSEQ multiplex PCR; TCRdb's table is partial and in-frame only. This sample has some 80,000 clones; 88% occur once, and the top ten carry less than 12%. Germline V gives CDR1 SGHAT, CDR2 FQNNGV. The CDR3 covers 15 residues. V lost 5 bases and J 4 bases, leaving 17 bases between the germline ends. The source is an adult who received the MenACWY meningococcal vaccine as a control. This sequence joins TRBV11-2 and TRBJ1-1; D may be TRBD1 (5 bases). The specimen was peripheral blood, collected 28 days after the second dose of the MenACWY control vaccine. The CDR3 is CASSPVGGGATEAFF. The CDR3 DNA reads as TGTGCCAGCAGCCCAGTTGGGGGAGGGGCCACTGAAGCTTTCTTT.